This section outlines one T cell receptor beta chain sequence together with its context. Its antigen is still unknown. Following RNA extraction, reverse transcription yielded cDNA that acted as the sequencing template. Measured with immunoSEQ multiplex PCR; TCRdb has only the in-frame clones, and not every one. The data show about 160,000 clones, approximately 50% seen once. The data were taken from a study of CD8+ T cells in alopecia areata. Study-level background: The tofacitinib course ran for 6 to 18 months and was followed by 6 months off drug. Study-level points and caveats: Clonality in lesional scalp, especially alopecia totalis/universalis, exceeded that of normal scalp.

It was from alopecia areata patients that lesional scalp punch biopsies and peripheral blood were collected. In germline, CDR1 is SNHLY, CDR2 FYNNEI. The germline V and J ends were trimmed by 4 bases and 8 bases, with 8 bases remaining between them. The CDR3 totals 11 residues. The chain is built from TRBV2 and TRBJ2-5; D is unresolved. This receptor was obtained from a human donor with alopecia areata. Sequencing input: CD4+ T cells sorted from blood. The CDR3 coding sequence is TGTGCCAGCAGTGTGGATGATACCCAGTACTTC. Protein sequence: CASSVDDTQYF. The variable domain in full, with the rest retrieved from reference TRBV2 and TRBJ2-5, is EPEVTQTPSHQVTQMGQEVILRCVPISNHLYFYWYRQILGQKVEFLVSFYNNEISEKSEIFDDQFSVERPDGSNFTLKIRSTKLEDSAMYFCASSVDDTQYFGPGTRLLVL.